The clone carrying this TCR beta chain was found a few times. V gave up 5 bases and J gave up 4 bases, with 10 bases separating them. Germline lookup yields CDR1 GTSNPN and CDR2 SVGIG (reference sequence). The CDR3 totals 12 residues. The data were taken from a study of blood T cell repertoires in COVID-19. Across the whole study: Acute-phase and convalescent COVID-19 samples originated in the United States, Italy and Spain.

Libraries were prepared by immunoSEQ multiplex PCR; TCRdb keeps only in-frame clonotypes and omits some of them. This table has over 200,000 clones, roughly 80% appearing once. V usage is TRBV30 and J usage is TRBJ2-3; D possibly corresponds to TRBD1 (6 bases). This receptor was obtained from a woman in her seventies with active or convalescent COVID-19. Sequencing used peripheral blood. This chain's CDR3 is CAWGQGSDTQYF. CDR3 in DNA: TGTGCCTGGGGCCAGGGGTCAGATACGCAGTATTTT.